This TCR beta chain was observed in a study of shared clonotypes between healthy human individuals. Study details: CD4 naive and memory got three plates each, CD8 naive two, CD8 memory one. Whole-study findings and limits: A generally larger estimated richness was seen in naive subsets than in memory subsets. Only blood underwent sampling, and tissue repertoires likely differ.

Donors comprised healthy HIV-negative adults lacking recent acute infections or vaccinations. Comment on this clone: No antigen is known for it. An end of the junction differs from the germline gene, which may be a read error.

The length of the CDR3 is 15 residues. From germline, CDR1 is SGHRS and CDR2 YFSETQ. Data came from immunoSEQ multiplex PCR; TCRdb stores just in-frame clones and leaves some out. Among approximately 2,000,000 clones listed, 85% to 95% were seen once. The V gene is TRBV5-1, the J gene TRBJ2-1; TRBD2 might be the D (5 bases). Sequenced: naive CD4+ T cells from PBMCs. Subset meaning: CD45RA+ positively selected. This clonotype originated in a man aged 18 to 35 in good health. Some clones in this sample may be carry-over from other donors' samples. In DNA, the CDR3 is TGCGCCAGCAGCCCCATAGCGCTTTCCTCCAATGAGCAGTTCTTC. It specifies CASSPIALSSNEQFF.